This TCR beta chain emerged from a study of T cell repertoires in cytomegalovirus infection. Looking at the study overall: HLA-B-restricted CMV epitopes that are well studied were used alongside recently identified HLA-C-restricted ones. Overall study results and limits: Individuals carrying CMV plus the relevant HLA were identified by cumulative frequency of public TCR beta families.

To note about this clonotype: Antigen specificity is unknown.

This CDR3 is built from 13 residues. The ends were cut back, 4 bases at V and 7 bases at J, with 15 bases in the middle. The germline gives CDR1 SGHRS, CDR2 YFSETQ. TCRdb re-analysed the reads in MiXCR, keeping a single row per CDR3 protein. Here the sample spans around 78,000 distinct CDR3 sequences, 35% to 45% being singletons. This TCR came from a human donor in good health (CMV status not recorded). Some clones in this sample may be carry-over from other donors' samples. V usage is TRBV5-1 and J usage is TRBJ2-7; D gene unclear. The input for sequencing was CD8+ T cells from cultured PBMCs, taken from culture after CMV antigen stimulation. The CDR3 loop is CASSLSLVGEQYF. CDR3 DNA sequence: TGCGCCAGCAGCCTAAGCCTGGTCGGTGAGCAGTACTTC. Full variable domain (outside the CDR3, taken from reference TRBV5-1 and TRBJ2-7): KAGVTQTPRYLIKTRGQQVTLSCSPISGHRSVSWYQQTPGQGLQFLFEYFSETQRNKGNFPGRFSGRQFSNSRSEMNVSTLELGDSALYLCASSLSLVGEQYFGPGTRLTVT.